A selection of T cell receptor beta chains follows, all from one sample in a study of CD8 T cells in ankylosing spondylitis. TCRdb itself ran the 5' RACE reads through MiXCR, one entry per CDR3 protein. The table records about 270,000 distinct CDR3 sequences, 32% of them present only once. Sequencing used blood, either unsorted or a sorted T cell fraction (not recorded which). Receptors originate from a male donor with ankylosing spondylitis or in good health (not recorded which). CDR3s include the opening cysteine and the closing phenylalanine or tryptophan. For some rows the clone size is stated as once, few or many, or as a class when expanded; others skip it.

abundance | j_gene | v_gene | CDR3aa
few | TRBJ2-2 | TRBV5-1 | CASSPEAGARELFF
. | TRBJ2-2 | TRBV5-5 | CASSLALGPVDGELFF
. | TRBJ2-7 | TRBV7-6 | CASSPGTSGGRYEQYF
few | TRBJ1-4 | TRBV20-1 | CSATQGEEKLFF
. | TRBJ2-7 | TRBV7-9 | CASSLSAGNYEQYF
. | TRBJ2-2 | TRBV7-6 | CASSLGQTGPGELFF
once | TRBJ2-7 | TRBV21-1 | CASRQGLYLYEQYF
few | TRBJ2-6 | TRBV30 | CAWSAPGLTSGANVLTF
. | TRBJ2-2 | TRBV7-6 | CASSLRESAGELFF
few | TRBJ2-7 | TRBV10-3 | CAISESSSREPYEQYF
. | TRBJ2-1 | TRBV28 | CASSSLAGGYNEQFF
few | TRBJ2-7 | TRBV20-1 | CSARTEEQYF
. | TRBJ2-1 | TRBV11-1 | CASSAGTTGNEQFF
. | TRBJ1-2 | TRBV29-1 | CSVRDRASYGYTF
few | TRBJ1-5 | TRBV20-1 | CSAPHRDRSQPQHF
. | TRBJ2-5 | TRBV7-9 | CASTSAGKETQYF
. | TRBJ1-3 | TRBV27 | CASSDGWGNTIYF
few | TRBJ2-1 | TRBV29-1 | CSTRGGSSYNEQFF
. | TRBJ1-4 | TRBV29-1 | CSVEGADNEKLFF
. | TRBJ2-7 | TRBV15 | CATSRDIGTYEQYF
. | TRBJ2-4 | TRBV7-2 | CASSLFRADIQYF
. | TRBJ2-1 | TRBV29-1 | CSAWGLVHEQFF
few | TRBJ2-3 | TRBV6-5 | CASSLDVSTDTQYF
few | TRBJ2-4 | TRBV12-3/TRBV12-4 | CASREGAKNIQYF
few | TRBJ2-7 | TRBV29-1 | CSVTSGTGGAEQYF
. | TRBJ2-7 | TRBV10-2 | CASRGQGIAYEQYF
few | TRBJ2-1 | TRBV7-3 | CASSPNSGYLGEQFF
. | TRBJ2-7 | TRBV3-1 | CASSQEAEYEQYF
few | TRBJ2-1 | TRBV10-3 | CAIRAGTNTYNEQFF
. | TRBJ2-5 | TRBV28 | CASSLLEETQYF
. | TRBJ2-3 | TRBV20-1 | CSARDFVLAGGRADTQYF
few | TRBJ2-5 | TRBV10-1 | CASSRDRIEETQYF
. | TRBJ1-2 | TRBV6-1 | CASTRDPCYGYTF
. | TRBJ1-5 | TRBV2 | CASSEASSQPQHF
. | TRBJ2-3 | TRBV5-6 | CASSFVAGWNTDTQYF
. | TRBJ2-5 | TRBV6-6 | CASSRSGAQYF
few | TRBJ2-2 | TRBV12-3/TRBV12-4 | CASSLARVTGELFF
. | TRBJ1-1 | TRBV15 | CATSRDGQSEAFF
few | TRBJ2-3 | TRBV5-1 | CASSFGYTDTQYF
. | TRBJ1-4 | TRBV7-2 | CASSLQVKSEKLFF
few | TRBJ2-5 | TRBV20-1 | CSGEGTAQETQYF
few | TRBJ2-7 | TRBV6-2/TRBV6-3 | CASTFSPSGEQYF
. | TRBJ2-4 | TRBV4-1 | CASSQRGFRDRGDIQYF
few | TRBJ2-7 | TRBV29-1 | CSVGGRVTYEQYF
few | TRBJ2-5 | TRBV7-2 | CASRVGGGETQYF
. | TRBJ1-1 | TRBV20-1 | CSASQNRGQSTEAFF
. | TRBJ1-6 | TRBV28 | CASRITNSPLHF
. | TRBJ1-1 | TRBV10-3 | CAISGVDGAFTEAFF
few | TRBJ2-5 | TRBV7-2 | CASSFGQGRETQYF
few | TRBJ2-1 | TRBV29-1 | CSVEGAGAPNEQFF
. | TRBJ2-1 | TRBV12-3/TRBV12-4 | CASSFTGGSRFF
. | TRBJ1-4 | TRBV12-3/TRBV12-4 | CASSPREKLFF
. | TRBJ1-1 | TRBV20-1 | CSARDPQGNTEAFF
. | TRBJ2-4 | TRBV20-1 | CSAIGGMERGLNIQYF
. | TRBJ2-7 | TRBV29-1 | CSVDLAYEQYF
few | TRBJ1-2 | TRBV5-1 | CASSRDPGDYGYTF
few | TRBJ2-1 | TRBV12-3/TRBV12-4 | CASSLSGGASLGEQFF
. | TRBJ2-1 | TRBV7-9 | CASSLSESYNEQFF
few | TRBJ2-3 | TRBV20-1 | CSANLWGGAEDTQYF